A single sample is the source of the 13 T cell receptor beta chains below, sequenced in a study of blood T cell repertoires in COVID-19. Sequencing was performed with immunoSEQ multiplex PCR; in TCRdb, only in-frame clones are kept and a portion is missing. This sample has 350,000 or so clones, with approximately 90% found just once. Input material: peripheral blood. These receptors originate from a woman aged 55 to 70 with COVID-19, enrolled during active disease.

This chain links TRBV6-4 with TRBJ1-2; no clear D. Germline V gene sequence: CDR1 MRHNA, CDR2 SNTAGT. Between the trimmed V and J ends, which lost 0 bases and 7 bases, there was a span of 12 bases. The length of the CDR3 is 14 residues. CDR3 amino acids: CASSDSNGRGGYTF. CDR3 nucleotides: TGTGCCAGCAGTGACTCGAACGGGCGGGGTGGCTACACCTTC.

J is TRBJ2-7 and V is TRBV6-5; D may be TRBD2 (5 bases). The CDR3 is made up of 12 amino acids. V dropped 8 bases and J dropped 3 bases, with 11 bases sitting between them. Looked up from germline, CDR1 is MNHEY and CDR2 is SVGAGI. The chain's CDR3 is CASGGPLYEQYF. The CDR3 DNA reads as TGTGCCAGCGGAGGTCCTCTCTACGAGCAGTACTTC.

This clone showed up just a few times. The CDR3 DNA is TGTGCCAGCTCACCCCGGGAGATACCAGATACGCAGTATTTT. It codes for CASSPREIPDTQYF. This rearrangement joins TRBV18 to TRBJ2-3; tentatively, D is TRBD2 (6 bases). The CDR3 length is 14 residues. Germline V CDR1 and CDR2: KGHSH, LQKENI. With 3 bases removed from V and 4 bases from J, the gap between germline ends came to 11 bases.

The rearrangement links TRBV23-1 to TRBJ2-7; D perhaps matches TRBD1 (6 bases). Being an ORF, TRBV23-1 has a function that is uncertain. Trimming took 6 bases from V and 2 from J, leaving 17 bases between them. CDR3 length: 15 amino acids. The CDR3 DNA reads TGCGCCAGCAGCTATGAACAGGGTCCCCCCTACGAGCAGTACTTC. Amino acid sequence: CASSYEQGPPYEQYF.

The rearrangement uses TRBV28 and TRBJ2-1; D possibly corresponds to TRBD1 (5 bases). CDR3 length: 12 amino acids. Trimming took off 5 bases at V and 10 bases at J, with 12 bases between the two ends. Germline V gives CDR1 MDHEN, CDR2 SYDVKM. CDR3 in amino acids: CASSVAGPEQFF. Written as DNA, the CDR3 is TGTGCCAGCAGTGTCGCAGGGCCGGAGCAGTTCTTC. Combining the CDR3 with reference TRBV28 and TRBJ2-1 gives the whole variable domain DVKVTQSSRYLVKRTGEKVFLECVQDMDHENMFWYRQDPGLGLRLIYFSYDVKMKEKGDIPEGYSVSREKKERFSLILESASTNQTSMYLCASSVAGPEQFFGPGTRLTVL.

The chain links TRBV28 to TRBJ1-5, with 7 positions matching TRBD1. The CDR3 runs to 19 residues. Germline-derived CDR1 and CDR2 are MDHEN and SYDVKM. Germline trimming cut 2 bases from V and 4 bases from J; bases unmatched to any gene: 17. CDR3 amino acids: CASSLPHDRAQMRNQPQHF. The CDR3 DNA is TGTGCCAGCAGTTTACCTCACGACAGGGCCCAGATGAGAAATCAGCCCCAGCATTTT.

This chain links TRBV5-1 with TRBJ2-7, with D perhaps matching TRBD2 (6 bases). The CDR3 runs 15 residues. The V end was cut by 4 bases, the J end by 4 bases, with 18 bases between. The V gene's germline CDR1 is SGHRS and CDR2 YFSETQ. The CDR3 spells CASSGGSALKYEQYF. In DNA form, the CDR3 reads TGCGCCAGCAGCGGAGGGAGTGCCCTAAAATACGAGCAGTACTTC.

This chain links TRBV28 with TRBJ2-1; TRBD1 agrees at 10 bases. CDR1 is MDHEN and CDR2 is SYDVKM in the germline V gene. With V trimmed by 6 bases and J by 5 bases, 10 bases remained unmatched. The CDR3 length is 16 residues. The CDR3 DNA sequence: TGTGCCAGCAGCTCCCCCGGGACAGGGGAGAACAATGAGCAGTTCTTC. It specifies CASSSPGTGENNEQFF.

The chain has TRBV7-8 and TRBJ1-5; possibly TRBD1 for D (6 bases). Germline CDR1 SGHVS, CDR2 FQNEAQ. This CDR3 has 16 amino acids. The germline V and J ends were trimmed by 1 base and 3 bases, with 13 bases remaining between them. The CDR3 coding sequence is TGTGCCAGCAGCTTAGGTACAGGGAGCCCCAATCAGCCCCAGCATTTT. This encodes CASSLGTGSPNQPQHF.

V is TRBV5-1 and J is TRBJ1-3; D perhaps matches TRBD1 (5 bases). The V and J ends lost 4 bases and 2 bases respectively, with 10 bases between them. CDR3 length: 14 amino acids. Germline V gene lookup returns CDR1 SGHRS and CDR2 YFSETQ. In DNA, the CDR3 is TGCGCCAGCAGCGAATCAGGGACTGGAAACACCATATATTTT. Its protein product is CASSESGTGNTIYF.

The gene calls are TRBV2 and TRBJ2-5, with 9 bases identical to TRBD1. The CDR3 totals 17 residues. The germline V gene has CDR1 SNHLY and CDR2 FYNNEI. The V gene end was trimmed by 3 bases and the J gene end by 5 bases; junction bases not matched to a gene: 13. CDR3 sequence: CASSDGGGTGQPETQYF. CDR3 nucleotides: TGTGCCAGCAGTGATGGAGGGGGGACAGGGCAGCCGGAGACCCAGTACTTC.

The chain employs TRBV7-9 and TRBJ1-5; D is perhaps TRBD1 (5 bases). The CDR3 runs to 15 residues. The V gene lost 4 bases and the J gene lost 2 bases, with 12 bases spanning the gap. Germline CDR1 and CDR2: SEHNR and FQNEAQ (reference sequence). The CDR3 protein is CASSSGGGGNQPQHF. In DNA, the CDR3 is TGTGCCAGCAGCTCCGGGGGAGGGGGCAATCAGCCCCAGCATTTT.

A single count supports this clone. The V call is TRBV5-8, the J call TRBJ1-1, with 8 bases matching TRBD1. V was clipped by 4 bases and J by 1 base; unmatched bases: 12. This CDR3 is 17 amino acids long. Germline CDR1 and CDR2: SGHTS and YDEGEE. The CDR3 sequence: CASSMRQGRGPNTEAFF. As DNA, the CDR3 is TGTGCCAGCAGCATGAGACAGGGGAGGGGGCCGAACACTGAAGCTTTCTTT.